These T cell receptor beta chains were read from a single sample in a study of T-cell memory formation after mild COVID-19. A single record per CDR3 protein comes from TCRdb applying MiXCR to the 5' RACE reads. This table holds some 410,000 distinct CDR3 sequences, 23% found once. Sequencing was done on a sample of PBMCs or a T cell subset sorted from them (not recorded which). These receptors all stem from an adult woman who had mild COVID-19 (a few samples of this study predate the infection). Cell type and time point are not known. The conserved cysteine and the conserved F or W are not part of the CDR3 here. The order of the fields is D gene, J gene, V gene, clone size, CDR3 protein. D genes are given only for firm matches. The listing skips clone size in some rows; elsewhere it reads once, few, many or a size class.

D gene: TRBD1
J gene: TRBJ1-1
V gene: TRBV18
clone size: few
CDR3 protein: ASSPGTGFSEAF

D gene: -
J gene: TRBJ1-3
V gene: TRBV30
clone size: few
CDR3 protein: AWSVQVSGNTIY

D gene: TRBD2
J gene: TRBJ2-5
V gene: TRBV7-2
clone size: -
CDR3 protein: ASSLGRASGPTQY

D gene: TRBD1
J gene: TRBJ1-2
V gene: TRBV9
clone size: -
CDR3 protein: ASSVDQGTVYGYT

D gene: TRBD2
J gene: TRBJ2-2
V gene: TRBV7-9
clone size: -
CDR3 protein: ASSLLLAGRTGELF

D gene: -
J gene: TRBJ2-1
V gene: TRBV12-3/TRBV12-4
clone size: -
CDR3 protein: ASSPGGRTYNEQF

D gene: -
J gene: TRBJ2-5
V gene: TRBV3-1
clone size: few
CDR3 protein: ASSQPGRPQETQY

D gene: TRBD1
J gene: TRBJ2-7
V gene: TRBV5-6
clone size: many
CDR3 protein: ASSSGQVLSRQY

D gene: TRBD2
J gene: TRBJ2-7
V gene: TRBV6-5
clone size: many
CDR3 protein: ASSSGLAGSYEQY

D gene: -
J gene: TRBJ2-3
V gene: TRBV20-1
clone size: many
CDR3 protein: SARDNSDTQY

D gene: -
J gene: TRBJ1-1
V gene: TRBV4-3
clone size: few
CDR3 protein: ASRNSRTGNTEAF

D gene: -
J gene: TRBJ2-1
V gene: TRBV9
clone size: few
CDR3 protein: ASSVGGAYNEQF

D gene: TRBD2
J gene: TRBJ2-7
V gene: TRBV20-1
clone size: -
CDR3 protein: SAGTSASHEQY

D gene: TRBD1
J gene: TRBJ2-2
V gene: TRBV7-9
clone size: few
CDR3 protein: ASSPLAGGPGELF

D gene: -
J gene: TRBJ2-2
V gene: TRBV25-1
clone size: few
CDR3 protein: ASSESPAGELF

D gene: -
J gene: TRBJ2-5
V gene: TRBV12-3/TRBV12-4
clone size: -
CDR3 protein: ASSKQGPDQETQY

D gene: TRBD1
J gene: TRBJ1-2
V gene: TRBV5-1
clone size: -
CDR3 protein: ASSLGMTGAYGYT

D gene: -
J gene: TRBJ2-3
V gene: TRBV7-3
clone size: -
CDR3 protein: ASSLGAGGSSDTQY

D gene: -
J gene: TRBJ1-2
V gene: TRBV12-3/TRBV12-4
clone size: few
CDR3 protein: ASSLWADYGYT

D gene: -
J gene: TRBJ1-1
V gene: TRBV28
clone size: -
CDR3 protein: ASSSPGTLNTEAF

D gene: TRBD2
J gene: TRBJ2-7
V gene: TRBV29-1
clone size: few
CDR3 protein: SVEGTSELGEQY

D gene: TRBD2
J gene: TRBJ2-1
V gene: TRBV19
clone size: -
CDR3 protein: ASQDSGGGYNEQF

D gene: -
J gene: TRBJ2-3
V gene: TRBV3-1
clone size: few
CDR3 protein: ASSQATGTGFTDTQY

D gene: TRBD1
J gene: TRBJ1-2
V gene: TRBV12-3/TRBV12-4
clone size: -
CDR3 protein: ASRAQGGGYT

D gene: TRBD1
J gene: TRBJ1-1
V gene: TRBV27
clone size: -
CDR3 protein: ASSLRGPGTGVNTEAF

D gene: TRBD1
J gene: TRBJ2-3
V gene: TRBV5-5
clone size: -
CDR3 protein: ASSSRTGTGGFTDTQY

D gene: -
J gene: TRBJ2-7
V gene: TRBV5-1
clone size: -
CDR3 protein: ASSLVRFSYEQY

D gene: TRBD2
J gene: TRBJ2-5
V gene: TRBV12-3/TRBV12-4
clone size: -
CDR3 protein: ASSLFAGGRETQY

D gene: TRBD1
J gene: TRBJ1-2
V gene: TRBV29-1
clone size: few
CDR3 protein: SALGQGGYGYT

D gene: -
J gene: TRBJ2-3
V gene: TRBV3-1
clone size: -
CDR3 protein: ASSWGLDTDTQY

D gene: TRBD1
J gene: TRBJ1-2
V gene: TRBV5-1
clone size: -
CDR3 protein: ASSLRGRLDGYT

D gene: -
J gene: TRBJ2-1
V gene: TRBV7-9
clone size: few
CDR3 protein: ASSADQYNEQF

D gene: -
J gene: TRBJ2-1
V gene: TRBV7-9
clone size: -
CDR3 protein: ASRDTLYNEQF

D gene: TRBD1
J gene: TRBJ2-1
V gene: TRBV5-1
clone size: -
CDR3 protein: ASSFDVIGTGSYNEQF

D gene: TRBD2
J gene: TRBJ2-7
V gene: TRBV10-3
clone size: -
CDR3 protein: AISPTSARLGEQY

D gene: -
J gene: TRBJ2-1
V gene: TRBV29-1
clone size: few
CDR3 protein: SVERGSSGGQF

D gene: -
J gene: TRBJ2-2
V gene: TRBV10-3
clone size: -
CDR3 protein: ASKAHTGELF

D gene: -
J gene: TRBJ2-4
V gene: TRBV6-5
clone size: -
CDR3 protein: ASSYSKLLLNRNSQY

D gene: TRBD2
J gene: TRBJ2-1
V gene: TRBV6-1
clone size: -
CDR3 protein: ASSERTREYNEQF

D gene: TRBD1
J gene: TRBJ1-1
V gene: TRBV7-3
clone size: -
CDR3 protein: ASSPGGEPEAF

D gene: TRBD1
J gene: TRBJ2-1
V gene: TRBV29-1
clone size: once
CDR3 protein: SVQGQGAGEQF

D gene: -
J gene: TRBJ1-5
V gene: TRBV20-1
clone size: -
CDR3 protein: SASSGNQPQH

D gene: TRBD2
J gene: TRBJ2-1
V gene: TRBV5-1
clone size: few
CDR3 protein: ASSLSSLSGNEQF

D gene: TRBD1
J gene: TRBJ1-2
V gene: TRBV5-1
clone size: -
CDR3 protein: ASSPGQGAYGYT

D gene: -
J gene: TRBJ2-7
V gene: TRBV27
clone size: -
CDR3 protein: ASSRSGGDAYEQY

D gene: -
J gene: TRBJ1-1
V gene: TRBV11-2
clone size: few
CDR3 protein: ASSSSFGGGQAF

D gene: TRBD1
J gene: TRBJ2-3
V gene: TRBV7-6
clone size: -
CDR3 protein: ASSHRQGAGGGTDTQY

D gene: -
J gene: TRBJ1-2
V gene: TRBV11-1
clone size: -
CDR3 protein: ASSLGVYYGYT

D gene: -
J gene: TRBJ2-3
V gene: TRBV10-3
clone size: -
CDR3 protein: AISESSGGSTDTQY

D gene: -
J gene: TRBJ2-1
V gene: TRBV10-3
clone size: -
CDR3 protein: AISESASSLYNEQF

D gene: TRBD2
J gene: TRBJ2-3
V gene: TRBV2
clone size: few
CDR3 protein: ASRAGGPDTQY

D gene: -
J gene: TRBJ1-5
V gene: TRBV5-5
clone size: -
CDR3 protein: ASSSMAGPNSNQPQH

D gene: -
J gene: TRBJ2-1
V gene: TRBV6-1
clone size: -
CDR3 protein: ASSEKRGKYNEQF

D gene: TRBD2
J gene: TRBJ2-5
V gene: TRBV6-2/TRBV6-3
clone size: -
CDR3 protein: ASSSSGRKETQY

D gene: -
J gene: TRBJ1-5
V gene: TRBV5-1
clone size: -
CDR3 protein: ASSLDGPHNQPQH

D gene: -
J gene: TRBJ1-4
V gene: TRBV11-2
clone size: few
CDR3 protein: ASSPLTWATNEKLF

D gene: TRBD2
J gene: TRBJ2-1
V gene: TRBV7-9
clone size: many
CDR3 protein: ASSLQGGSYNEQF